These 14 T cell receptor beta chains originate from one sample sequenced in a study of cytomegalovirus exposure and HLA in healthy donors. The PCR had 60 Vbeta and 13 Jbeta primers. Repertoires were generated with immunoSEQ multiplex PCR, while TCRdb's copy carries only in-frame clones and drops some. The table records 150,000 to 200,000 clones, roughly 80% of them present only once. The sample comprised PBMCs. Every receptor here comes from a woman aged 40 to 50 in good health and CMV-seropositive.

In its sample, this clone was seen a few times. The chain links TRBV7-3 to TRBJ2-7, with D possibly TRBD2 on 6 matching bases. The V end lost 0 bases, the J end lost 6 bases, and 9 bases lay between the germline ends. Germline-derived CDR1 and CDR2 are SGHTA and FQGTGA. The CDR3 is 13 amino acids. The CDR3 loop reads CASSLTEGGEQYF. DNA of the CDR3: TGTGCCAGCAGCTTAACGGAGGGCGGCGAGCAGTACTTC.

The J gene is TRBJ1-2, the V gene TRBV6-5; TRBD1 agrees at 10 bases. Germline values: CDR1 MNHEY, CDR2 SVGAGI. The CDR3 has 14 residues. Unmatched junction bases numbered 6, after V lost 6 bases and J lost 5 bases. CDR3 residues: CASRRQGAGYGYTF. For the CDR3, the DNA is TGTGCCAGCAGACGACAGGGGGCCGGGTATGGCTACACCTTC.

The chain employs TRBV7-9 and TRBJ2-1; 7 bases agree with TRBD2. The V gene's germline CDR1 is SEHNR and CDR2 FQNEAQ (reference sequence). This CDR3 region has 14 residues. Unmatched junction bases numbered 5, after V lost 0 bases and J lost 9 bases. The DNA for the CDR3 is TGTGCCAGCAGCTTAGCTTATACGGGGGGTGAGCAGTTCTTC. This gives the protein CASSLAYTGGEQFF.

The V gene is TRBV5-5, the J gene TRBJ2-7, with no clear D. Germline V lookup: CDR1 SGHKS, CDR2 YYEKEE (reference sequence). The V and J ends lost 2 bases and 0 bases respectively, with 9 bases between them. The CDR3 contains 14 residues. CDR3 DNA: TGTGCCAGCAGCTTTTTTTACAGCTCCTACGAGCAGTACTTC. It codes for CASSFFYSSYEQYF. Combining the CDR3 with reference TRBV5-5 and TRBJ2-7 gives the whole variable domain DAGVTQSPTHLIKTRGQQVTLRCSPISGHKSVSWYQQVLGQGPQFIFQYYEKEERGRGNFPDRFSARQFPNYSSELNVNALLLGDSALYLCASSFFYSSYEQYFGPGTRLTVT.

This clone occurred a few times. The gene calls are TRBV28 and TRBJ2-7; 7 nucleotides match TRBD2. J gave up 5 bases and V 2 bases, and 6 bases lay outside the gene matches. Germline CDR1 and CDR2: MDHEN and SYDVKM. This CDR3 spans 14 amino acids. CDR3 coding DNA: TGTGCCAGCAGTTTAAGAGTACGGGGGGACGAGCAGTACTTC. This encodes CASSLRVRGDEQYF. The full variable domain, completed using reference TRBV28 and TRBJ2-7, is DVKVTQSSRYLVKRTGEKVFLECVQDMDHENMFWYRQDPGLGLRLIYFSYDVKMKEKGDIPEGYSVSREKKERFSLILESASTNQTSMYLCASSLRVRGDEQYFGPGTRLTVT.

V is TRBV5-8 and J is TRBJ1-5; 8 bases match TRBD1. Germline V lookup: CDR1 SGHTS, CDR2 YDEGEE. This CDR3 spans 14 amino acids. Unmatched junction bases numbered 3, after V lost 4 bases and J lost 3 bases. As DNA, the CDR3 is TGTGCCAGCAGCCGGGACAGGTACAATCAGCCCCAGCATTTT. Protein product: CASSRDRYNQPQHF.

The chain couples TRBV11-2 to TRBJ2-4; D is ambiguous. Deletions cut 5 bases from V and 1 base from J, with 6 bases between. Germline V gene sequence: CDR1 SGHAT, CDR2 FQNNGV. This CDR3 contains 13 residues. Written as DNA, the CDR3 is TGTGCCAGCAGCACCGGGGCCAAAAACATTCAGTACTTC. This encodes CASSTGAKNIQYF.

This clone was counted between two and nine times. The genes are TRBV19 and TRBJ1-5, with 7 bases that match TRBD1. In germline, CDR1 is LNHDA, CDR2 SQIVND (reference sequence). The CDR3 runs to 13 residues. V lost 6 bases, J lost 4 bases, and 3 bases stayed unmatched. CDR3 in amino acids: CASRRQGNQPQHF. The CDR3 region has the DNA TGTGCCAGTAGACGACAGGGAAATCAGCCCCAGCATTTT.

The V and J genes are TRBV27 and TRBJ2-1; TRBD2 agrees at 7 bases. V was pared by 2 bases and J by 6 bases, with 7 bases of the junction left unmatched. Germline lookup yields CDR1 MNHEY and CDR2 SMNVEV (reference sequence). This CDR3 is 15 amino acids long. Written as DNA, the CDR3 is TGTGCCAGCAGTTTACGAGGGAGGGAACGCAATGAGCAGTTCTTC. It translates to CASSLRGRERNEQFF.

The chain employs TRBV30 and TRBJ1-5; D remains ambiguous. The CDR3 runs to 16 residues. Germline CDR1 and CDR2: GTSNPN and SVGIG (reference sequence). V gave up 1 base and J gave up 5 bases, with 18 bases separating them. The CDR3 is CAWSGRLMTPDQPQHF. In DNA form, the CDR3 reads TGTGCCTGGAGTGGACGGTTAATGACACCCGATCAGCCCCAGCATTTT.

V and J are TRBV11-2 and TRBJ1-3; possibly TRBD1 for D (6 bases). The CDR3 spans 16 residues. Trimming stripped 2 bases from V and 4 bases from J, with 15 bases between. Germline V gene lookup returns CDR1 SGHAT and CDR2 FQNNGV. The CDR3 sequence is CASSLIVAGVGNTIYF. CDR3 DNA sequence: TGTGCCAGCAGCTTAATCGTGGCAGGGGTAGGAAACACCATATATTTT. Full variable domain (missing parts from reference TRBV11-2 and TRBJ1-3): EAGVAQSPRYKIIEKRQSVAFWCNPISGHATLYWYQQILGQGPKLLIQFQNNGVVDDSQLPKDRFSAERLKGVDSTLKIQPAKLEDSAVYLCASSLIVAGVGNTIYFGEGSWLTVV.

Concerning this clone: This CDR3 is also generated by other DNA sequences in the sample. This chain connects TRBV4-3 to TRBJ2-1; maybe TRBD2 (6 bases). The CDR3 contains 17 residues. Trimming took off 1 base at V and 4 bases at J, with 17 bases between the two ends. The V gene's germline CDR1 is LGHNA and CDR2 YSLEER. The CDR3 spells CASSQALSGGAYNEQFF. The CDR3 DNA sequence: TGCGCCAGCAGCCAAGCCCTGAGTGGCGGGGCGTACAATGAGCAGTTCTTC.

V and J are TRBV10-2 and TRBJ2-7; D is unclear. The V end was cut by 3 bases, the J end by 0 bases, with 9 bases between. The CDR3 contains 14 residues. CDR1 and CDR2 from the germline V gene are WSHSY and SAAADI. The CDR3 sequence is CASSETLISYEQYF. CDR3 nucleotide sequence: TGCGCCAGCAGTGAAACTCTGATCTCCTACGAGCAGTACTTC.

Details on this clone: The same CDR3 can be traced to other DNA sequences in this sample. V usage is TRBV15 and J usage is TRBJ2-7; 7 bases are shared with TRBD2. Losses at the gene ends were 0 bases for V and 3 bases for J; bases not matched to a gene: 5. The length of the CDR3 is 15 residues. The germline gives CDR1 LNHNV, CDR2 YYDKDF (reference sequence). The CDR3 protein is CATSRDRGGSYEQYF. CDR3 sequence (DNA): TGTGCCACCAGCAGAGATCGGGGAGGGAGCTACGAGCAGTACTTC.